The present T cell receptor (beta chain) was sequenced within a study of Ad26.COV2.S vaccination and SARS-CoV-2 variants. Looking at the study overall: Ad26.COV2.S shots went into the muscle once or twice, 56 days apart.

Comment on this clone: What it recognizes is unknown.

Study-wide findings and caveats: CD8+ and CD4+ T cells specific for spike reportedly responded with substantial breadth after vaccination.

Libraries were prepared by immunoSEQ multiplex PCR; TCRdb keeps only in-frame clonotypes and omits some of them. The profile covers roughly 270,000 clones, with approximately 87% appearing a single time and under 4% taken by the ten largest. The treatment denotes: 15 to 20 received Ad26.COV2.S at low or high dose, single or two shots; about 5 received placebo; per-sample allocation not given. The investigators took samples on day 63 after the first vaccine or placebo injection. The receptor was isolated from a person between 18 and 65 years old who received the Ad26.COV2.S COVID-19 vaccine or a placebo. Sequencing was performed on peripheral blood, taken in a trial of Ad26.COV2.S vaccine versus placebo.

CDR3 protein: CASSPTAQGGGYTF. In DNA form, the CDR3 reads TGTGCCAGCAGTCCGACGGCCCAGGGGGGAGGCTACACCTTC. The rearrangement joins TRBV6-2 or TRBV6-3 to TRBJ1-2, with 7 nucleotides matching TRBD1. J gave up 8 bases and V 5 bases, and 11 bases lay outside the gene matches. Germline V gene sequence: CDR1 MNHEY, CDR2 SVGEGT. This CDR3 spans 14 amino acids.